The 12 T cell receptor beta chains in this list originate from one sample, sequenced in a study of radiotherapy plus CTLA-4 blockade in lung cancer. The assay was immunoSEQ multiplex PCR, and TCRdb's table has in-frame clones only and misses some. The sample records tens of thousands of clones, about four fifths being singletons. Material: peripheral blood, obtained from a patient treated with radiotherapy plus ipilimumab. The receptors were gathered from a human donor with non-small cell lung cancer who had stable disease on radiotherapy plus ipilimumab.

This clone was recorded only once. One end of the junction does not line up with germline, which may come from a read error. The chain links TRBV7-7 to TRBJ2-7; TRBD1 might be the D (5 bases). Per the germline V gene, CDR1 is SSHAT and CDR2 is FNYEAQ (reference sequence). The CDR3 extends over 13 amino acids. This chain's CDR3 is CASSKGNSYEQYF. In DNA form, the CDR3 reads TGTGCTAGCAGCAAGGGGAATTCCTACGAGCAGTACTTC.

V is TRBV19 and J is TRBJ2-7, with D unclear. The CDR3 is 13 amino acids. The germline V gene has CDR1 LNHDA and CDR2 SQIVND (reference sequence). Trimming removed 5 bases at V and 3 bases at J, with 11 bases between. In DNA form, the CDR3 reads TGTGCCAGTAGTTTCGGACGGAACTACGAGCAGTACTTC. It specifies CASSFGRNYEQYF.

The chain couples TRBV5-4 to TRBJ2-4; D is undetermined. CDR3 length equals 14 residues. Trimming removed 9 bases from V and 0 bases from J, with 13 bases in between. Germline values: CDR1 SGHNT, CDR2 YYREEE (reference sequence). CDR3 amino acids: CATQEELAKNIQYF. The CDR3 region has the DNA TGTGCCACGCAGGAAGAGCTAGCCAAAAACATTCAGTACTTC.

V usage is TRBV7-8 and J usage is TRBJ2-7; TRBD1 or TRBD2 may be the D gene (6 bases each). The CDR3 is made up of 14 amino acids. Germline lookup yields CDR1 SGHVS and CDR2 FQNEAQ. V shed 2 bases and J shed 4 bases, with 12 bases lying between them. The CDR3 protein is CASSLIRGAYEQYF. Written as DNA, the CDR3 is TGTGCCAGCAGCTTAATAAGGGGGGCGTACGAGCAGTACTTC.

The chain employs TRBV6-4 and TRBJ1-1; maybe TRBD1 (5 bases). V was shortened by 6 bases and J by 0 bases, with 14 bases between the two germline ends. Germline CDR1 is MRHNA and CDR2 is SNTAGT. The CDR3 contains 15 residues. The CDR3 protein is CASRRETVMNTEAFF. The CDR3 nucleotides read TGTGCCAGCAGAAGAGAGACAGTTATGAACACTGAAGCTTTCTTT.

The gene calls are TRBV5-1 and TRBJ1-2; possibly TRBD1 for D (6 bases). Between the trimmed V and J ends, which lost 0 bases and 4 bases, there was a span of 13 bases. This CDR3 is built from 15 residues. The germline gives CDR1 SGHRS, CDR2 YFSETQ. CDR3 amino acids: CASSLVLDRSYGYTF. CDR3 coding DNA: TGCGCCAGCAGCTTGGTGCTGGACAGATCCTATGGCTACACCTTC.

The rearrangement links TRBV5-1 to TRBJ2-2, with D unclear. The CDR3 is 14 residues long. CDR1 is SGHRS, CDR2 YFSETQ, per germline. Deletions cut 6 bases from V and 0 bases from J, with 9 bases between. DNA for the CDR3: TGCGCCAGCACCCGCGGTTCGAACACCGGGGAGCTGTTTTTT. It yields the protein CASTRGSNTGELFF.

The chain joins TRBV6-1 to TRBJ1-1; weak D call: TRBD1 (6 bases). Germline values: CDR1 MNHNS, CDR2 SASEGT. The CDR3 runs 15 residues. V gave up 3 bases and J gave up 0 bases, with 11 bases separating them. The CDR3 DNA reads TGTGCCAGCAGTGACCAGGGGAAGATGAACACTGAAGCTTTCTTT. It codes for CASSDQGKMNTEAFF.

The V and J genes are TRBV7-2 and TRBJ2-1, with D hard to call. The V gene lost 3 bases and the J gene lost 2 bases, with 11 bases spanning the gap. The CDR3 totals 15 residues. The germline gives CDR1 SGHTA, CDR2 FQGNSA. CDR3 loop: CASSFVGGAYNEQFF. For the CDR3, the DNA is TGTGCCAGCAGCTTCGTAGGTGGGGCCTACAATGAGCAGTTCTTC.

The chain employs TRBV18 and TRBJ2-5; possible D gene TRBD1, 5 bases. Germline V gene sequence: CDR1 KGHSH, CDR2 LQKENI. Trimming removed 2 bases at V and 4 bases at J, with 11 bases between. This CDR3 spans 14 amino acids. For the CDR3, the DNA is TGTGCCAGCTCACCAAATTTAGGGGCAGAGACCCAGTACTTC. Its protein product is CASSPNLGAETQYF.

The chain is built from TRBV5-1 and TRBJ2-1; D might be TRBD2 (6 bases). CDR3 length: 16 residues. Looked up from germline, CDR1 is SGHRS and CDR2 is YFSETQ. The germline V and J ends were trimmed by 2 bases and 0 bases, with 12 bases remaining between them. The DNA of the CDR3 is TGCGCCAGCAGCTTAACGGGGGAGAGCTCCTACAATGAGCAGTTCTTC. Amino acids: CASSLTGESSYNEQFF. The variable domain in full, with the rest retrieved from reference TRBV5-1 and TRBJ2-1, is KAGVTQTPRYLIKTRGQQVTLSCSPISGHRSVSWYQQTPGQGLQFLFEYFSETQRNKGNFPGRFSGRQFSNSRSEMNVSTLELGDSALYLCASSLTGESSYNEQFFGPGTRLTVL.

The chain joins TRBV6-1 to TRBJ2-2; D might be TRBD1 (6 bases). This CDR3 contains 15 residues. The germline gives CDR1 MNHNS, CDR2 SASEGT. V was trimmed by 7 bases and J by 5 bases, leaving 17 bases between them. The CDR3 DNA reads as TGTGCCAGCACACTGGGCCAGGGGCGGACCGGGGAGCTGTTTTTT. Translated: CASTLGQGRTGELFF.